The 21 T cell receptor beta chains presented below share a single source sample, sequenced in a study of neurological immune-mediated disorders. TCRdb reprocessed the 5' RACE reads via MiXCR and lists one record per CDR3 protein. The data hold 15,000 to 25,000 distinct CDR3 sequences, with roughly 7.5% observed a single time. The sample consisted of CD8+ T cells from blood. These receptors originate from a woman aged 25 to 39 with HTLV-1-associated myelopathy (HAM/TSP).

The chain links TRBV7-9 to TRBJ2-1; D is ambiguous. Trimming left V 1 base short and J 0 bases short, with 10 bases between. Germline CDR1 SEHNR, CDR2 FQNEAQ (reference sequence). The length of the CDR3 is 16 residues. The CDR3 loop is CASSLVNSSSYNEQFF. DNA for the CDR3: TGTGCCAGCAGCTTAGTAAACTCAAGCTCCTACAATGAGCAGTTCTTC.

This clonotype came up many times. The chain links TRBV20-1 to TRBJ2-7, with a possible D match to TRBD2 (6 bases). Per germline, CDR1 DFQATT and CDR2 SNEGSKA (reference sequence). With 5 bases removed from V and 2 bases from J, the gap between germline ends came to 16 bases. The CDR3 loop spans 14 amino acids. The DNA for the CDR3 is TGCAGTGCTGCTCTCACTAGCTCCACCTACGAGCAGTACTTC. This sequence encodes CSAALTSSTYEQYF.

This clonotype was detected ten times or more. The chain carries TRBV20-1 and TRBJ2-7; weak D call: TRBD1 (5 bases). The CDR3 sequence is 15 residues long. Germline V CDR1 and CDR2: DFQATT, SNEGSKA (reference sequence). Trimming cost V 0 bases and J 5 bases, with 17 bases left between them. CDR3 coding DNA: TGCAGTGCTAGAGATCAGGGCCAGGTCACCCACGAGCAGTACTTC. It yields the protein CSARDQGQVTHEQYF.

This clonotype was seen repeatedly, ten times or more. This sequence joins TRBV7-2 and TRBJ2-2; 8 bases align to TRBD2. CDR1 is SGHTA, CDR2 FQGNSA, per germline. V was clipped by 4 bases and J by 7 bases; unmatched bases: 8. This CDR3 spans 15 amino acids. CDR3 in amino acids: CASSSTGGRGGELFF. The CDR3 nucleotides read TGTGCCAGCAGCTCAACGGGGGGGCGAGGCGGGGAGCTGTTTTTT. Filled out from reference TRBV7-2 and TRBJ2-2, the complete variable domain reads GAGVSQSPSNKVTEKGKDVELRCDPISGHTALYWYRQSLGQGLEFLIYFQGNSAPDKSGLPSDRFSAERTGGSVSTLTIQRTQQEDSAVYLCASSSTGGRGGELFFGEGSRLTVL.

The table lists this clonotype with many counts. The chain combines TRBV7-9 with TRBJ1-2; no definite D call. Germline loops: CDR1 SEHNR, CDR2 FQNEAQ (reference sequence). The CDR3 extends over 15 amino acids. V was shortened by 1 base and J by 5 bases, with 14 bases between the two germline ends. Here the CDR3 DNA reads TGTGCCAGCAGCTTAGGGCTGGGAGAGGCATATGGCTACACCTTC. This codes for CASSLGLGEAYGYTF. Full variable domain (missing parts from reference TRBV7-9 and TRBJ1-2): DTGVSQNPRHKITKRGQNVTFRCDPISEHNRLYWYRQTLGQGPEFLTYFQNEAQLEKSRLLSDRFSAERPKGSFSTLEIQRTEQGDSAMYLCASSLGLGEAYGYTFGSGTRLTVV.

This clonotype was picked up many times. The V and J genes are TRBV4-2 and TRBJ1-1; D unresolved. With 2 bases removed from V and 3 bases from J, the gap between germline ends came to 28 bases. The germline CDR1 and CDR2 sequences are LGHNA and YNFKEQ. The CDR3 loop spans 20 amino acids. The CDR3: CASSQSIPGGLPNLDTEAFF. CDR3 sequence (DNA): TGTGCCAGCAGCCAATCTATCCCCGGAGGACTTCCGAACTTGGACACTGAAGCTTTCTTT.

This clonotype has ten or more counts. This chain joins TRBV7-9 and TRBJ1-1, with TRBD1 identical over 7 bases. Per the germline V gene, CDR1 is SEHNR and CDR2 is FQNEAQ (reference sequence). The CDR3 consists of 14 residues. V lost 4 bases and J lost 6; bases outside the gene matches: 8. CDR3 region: CASSSTRGFPEAFF. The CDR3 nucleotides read TGTGCCAGCAGCTCTACCAGGGGGTTTCCTGAAGCTTTCTTT.

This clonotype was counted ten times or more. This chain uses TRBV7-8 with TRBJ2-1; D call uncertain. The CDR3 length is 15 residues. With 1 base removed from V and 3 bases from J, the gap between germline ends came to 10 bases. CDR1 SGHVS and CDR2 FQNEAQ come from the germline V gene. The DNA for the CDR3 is TGTGCCAGCAGCTTAGACAGAAACTTCTACAATGAGCAGTTCTTC. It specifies CASSLDRNFYNEQFF.

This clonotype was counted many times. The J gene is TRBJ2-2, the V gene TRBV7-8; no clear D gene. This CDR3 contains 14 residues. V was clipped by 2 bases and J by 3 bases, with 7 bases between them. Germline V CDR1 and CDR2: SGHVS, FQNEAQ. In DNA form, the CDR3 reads TGTGCCAGCAGCTTAAGCGTGGACACCGGGGAGCTGTTTTTT. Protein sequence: CASSLSVDTGELFF. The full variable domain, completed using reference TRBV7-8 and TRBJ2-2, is GAGVSQSPRYKVAKRGQDVALRCDPISGHVSLFWYQQALGQGPEFLTYFQNEAQLDKSGLPSDRFFAERPEGSVSTLKIQRTQQEDSAVYLCASSLSVDTGELFFGEGSRLTVL.

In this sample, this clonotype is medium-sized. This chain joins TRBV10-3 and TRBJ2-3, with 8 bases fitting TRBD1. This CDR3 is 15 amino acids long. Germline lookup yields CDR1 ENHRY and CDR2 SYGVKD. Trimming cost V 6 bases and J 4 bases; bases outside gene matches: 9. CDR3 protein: CAISADRELADTQYF. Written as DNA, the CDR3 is TGTGCCATCAGCGCGGACAGGGAATTGGCAGATACGCAGTATTTT.

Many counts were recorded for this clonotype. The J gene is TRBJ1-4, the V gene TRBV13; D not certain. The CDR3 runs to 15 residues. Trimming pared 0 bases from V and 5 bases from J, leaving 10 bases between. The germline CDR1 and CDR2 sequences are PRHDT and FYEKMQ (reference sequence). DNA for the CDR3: TGTGCCAGCAGCTTAGGTCACGGTCAGAATGAAAAACTGTTTTTT. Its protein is CASSLGHGQNEKLFF.

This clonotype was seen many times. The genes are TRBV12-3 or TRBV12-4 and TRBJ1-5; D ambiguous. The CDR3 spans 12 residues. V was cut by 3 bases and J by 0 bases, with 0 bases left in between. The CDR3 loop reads CASSFSNQPQHF. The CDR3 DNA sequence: TGTGCCAGCAGTTTTAGCAATCAGCCCCAGCATTTT.

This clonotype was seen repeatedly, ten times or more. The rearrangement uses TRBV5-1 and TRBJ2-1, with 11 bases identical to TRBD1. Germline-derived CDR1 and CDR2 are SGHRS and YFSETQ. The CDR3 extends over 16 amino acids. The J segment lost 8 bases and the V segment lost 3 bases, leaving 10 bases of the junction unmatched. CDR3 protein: CASSSQDRGRLDEQFF. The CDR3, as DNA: TGCGCCAGCAGCTCGCAGGACAGGGGGCGTTTAGATGAGCAGTTCTTC.

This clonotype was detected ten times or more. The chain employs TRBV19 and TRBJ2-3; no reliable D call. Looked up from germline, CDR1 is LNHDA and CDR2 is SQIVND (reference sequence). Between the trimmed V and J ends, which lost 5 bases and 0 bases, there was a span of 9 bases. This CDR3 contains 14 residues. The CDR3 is CASSPRRSTDTQYF. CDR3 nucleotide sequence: TGTGCCAGTAGTCCCAGACGAAGCACAGATACGCAGTATTTT.

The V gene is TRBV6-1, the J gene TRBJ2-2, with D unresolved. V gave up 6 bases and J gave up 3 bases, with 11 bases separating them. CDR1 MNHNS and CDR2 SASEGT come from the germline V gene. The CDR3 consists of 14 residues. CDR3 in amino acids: CASSKVQHTGELFF. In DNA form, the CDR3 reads TGTGCCAGCAGCAAGGTGCAGCACACCGGGGAGCTGTTTTTT.

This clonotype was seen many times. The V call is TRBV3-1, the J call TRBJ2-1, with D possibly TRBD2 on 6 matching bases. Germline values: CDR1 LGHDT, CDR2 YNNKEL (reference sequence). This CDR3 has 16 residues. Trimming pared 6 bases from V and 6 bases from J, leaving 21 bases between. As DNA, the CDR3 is TGTGCCAGCAGTCCTCCCCTGGGGGGTAGGATCAATGAGCAGTTCTTC. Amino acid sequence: CASSPPLGGRINEQFF.

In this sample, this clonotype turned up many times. The CDR3 coding sequence is TGCGCCAGCAGTTTGATTGGGGACGAGCAGTACTTC. It codes for CASSLIGDEQYF. The V gene is TRBV5-1, the J gene TRBJ2-7; D gene unclear. Germline assignment: CDR1 SGHRS and CDR2 YFSETQ. This CDR3 comprises 12 residues. With 5 bases removed from V and 5 bases from J, the gap between germline ends came to 11 bases.

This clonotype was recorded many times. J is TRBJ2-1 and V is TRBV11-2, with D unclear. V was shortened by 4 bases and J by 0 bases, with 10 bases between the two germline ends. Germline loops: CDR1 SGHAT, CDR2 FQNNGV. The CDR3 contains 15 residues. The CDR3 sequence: CASSSDPGSYNEQFF. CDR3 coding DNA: TGTGCCAGCAGCTCCGACCCTGGCTCCTACAATGAGCAGTTCTTC.

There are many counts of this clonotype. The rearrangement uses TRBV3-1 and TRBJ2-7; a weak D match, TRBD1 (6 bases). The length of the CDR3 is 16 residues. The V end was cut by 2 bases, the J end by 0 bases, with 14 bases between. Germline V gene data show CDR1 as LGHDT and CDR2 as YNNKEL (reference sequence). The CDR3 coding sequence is TGTGCCAGCAGCCAAACCCCCGGGACATCCTCCTACGAGCAGTACTTC. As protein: CASSQTPGTSSYEQYF.

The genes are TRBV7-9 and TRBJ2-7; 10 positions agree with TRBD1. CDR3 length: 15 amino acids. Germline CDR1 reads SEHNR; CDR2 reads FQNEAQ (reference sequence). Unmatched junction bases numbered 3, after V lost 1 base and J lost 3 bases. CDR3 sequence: CASSLDGTGDYEQYF. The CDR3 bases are TGTGCCAGCAGCTTAGATGGGACAGGGGACTACGAGCAGTACTTC.

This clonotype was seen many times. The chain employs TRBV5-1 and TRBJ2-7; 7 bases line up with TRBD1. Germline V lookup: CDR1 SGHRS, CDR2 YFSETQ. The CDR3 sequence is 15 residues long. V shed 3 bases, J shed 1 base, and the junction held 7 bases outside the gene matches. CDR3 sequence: CASSSWTGPSYEQYF. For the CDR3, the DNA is TGCGCCAGCAGCTCATGGACAGGTCCTTCCTACGAGCAGTACTTC.